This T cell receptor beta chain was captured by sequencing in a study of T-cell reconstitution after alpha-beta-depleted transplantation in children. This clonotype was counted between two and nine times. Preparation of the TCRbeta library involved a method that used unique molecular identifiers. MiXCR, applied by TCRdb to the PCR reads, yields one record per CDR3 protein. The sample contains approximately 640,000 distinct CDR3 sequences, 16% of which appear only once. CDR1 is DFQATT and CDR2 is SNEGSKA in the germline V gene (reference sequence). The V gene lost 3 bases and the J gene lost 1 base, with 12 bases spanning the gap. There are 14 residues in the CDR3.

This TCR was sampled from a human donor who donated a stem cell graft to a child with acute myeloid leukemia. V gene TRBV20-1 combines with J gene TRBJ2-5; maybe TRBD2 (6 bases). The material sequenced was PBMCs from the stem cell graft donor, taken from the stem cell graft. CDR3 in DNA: TGCAGTGCTAGCACTAGCTTTCTCCAAGAGACCCAGTACTTC. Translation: CSASTSFLQETQYF.